This T cell receptor beta chain was captured by sequencing in a study of early T cells in non-severe SARS-CoV-2 infection. The overall study: Chains stayed unpaired after sequencing of bulk RNA from unsorted whole blood. Study-level points and caveats: VDJdb matching skewed toward anti-spike CD8 responses, missing private and CD4 specificities.

Individual cDNA molecules received unique molecular identifiers. TCRdb reprocessed the 5' RACE reads via MiXCR and lists one record per CDR3 protein. The sample consists of 70,000 to 85,000 distinct CDR3 sequences, 10% to 15% of them appearing once. Trimming removed 4 bases from V and 7 bases from J; junction bases left unmatched: 8. The CDR3 runs to 15 residues. Germline CDR1 is SGHRS and CDR2 is YFSETQ. On this clonotype itself: Its antigen is unknown.

This chain connects TRBV5-1 to TRBJ2-2, with 9 bases that match TRBD2. Input material: whole blood. The receptor was isolated from an adult who was a healthcare worker with PCR-confirmed SARS-CoV-2 infection or an uninfected control (not recorded which). The CDR3 region is CASSRLAGSGGELFF. The CDR3 nucleotides are TGCGCCAGCAGCCGTCTAGCGGGATCGGGCGGGGAGCTGTTTTTT.